These T cell receptor beta chains were read from a single sample in a study of tumor-infiltrating lymphocytes in primary liver carcinoma. TCRdb used MiXCR to reprocess the multiplex PCR reads, holding one entry per CDR3 protein. The profile covers approximately 46,000 distinct CDR3 sequences, with roughly 80% appearing a single time and around 41% taken by the ten largest. Material for sequencing was tumor-adjacent normal liver tissue. The origin of the receptors is a woman aged 25 to 39 with primary liver carcinoma and hepatitis B virus infection. Both conserved end residues are part of each CDR3. Fields, in order: J gene, V gene, clone size, D gene, CDR3 DNA, CDR3 protein. D genes are given only for firm matches. Size is omitted from some rows. Given values are once, few, many or a class for expanded clones.

j_call: TRBJ2-2; v_call: TRBV29-1; clone_size: .; d_call: TRBD2; cdr3_nt: TGCACCGTTGACGAGGGGACTAGCGGAGAGGATGGCACCGGGGAGCCGTTTTTT; cdr3_aa: CTVDEGTSGEDGTGEPFF
j_call: TRBJ1-2; v_call: TRBV11-2; clone_size: medium-sized; d_call: TRBD1; cdr3_nt: TGTGCCAGCACTCAGGGGGGTGGAGGCTACACCTTC; cdr3_aa: CASTQGGGGYTF
j_call: TRBJ2-1; v_call: TRBV4-3; clone_size: few; d_call: .; cdr3_nt: TGCGCCAGCGGTCAAGATGCGGGAAGCTCCTACAATGAGCTGTTCTTC; cdr3_aa: CASGQDAGSSYNELFF
j_call: TRBJ2-5; v_call: TRBV4-2; clone_size: .; d_call: TRBD2; cdr3_nt: TGTGCCAGCAGCCAGGGAGGGAGGGACCAAGAGACCCAATGCTTC; cdr3_aa: CASSQGGRDQETQCF
j_call: TRBJ2-3; v_call: TRBV7-9; clone_size: .; d_call: TRBD2; cdr3_nt: TGTGTCAGCAGCACATCAACGGCAACGGGAGGCCCGGCAGATACGCAGTATTTT; cdr3_aa: CVSSTSTATGGPADTQYF
j_call: TRBJ2-5; v_call: TRBV6-5; clone_size: .; d_call: TRBD2; cdr3_nt: TGTGCCAGCAGCCCCACTAGGGGTCGGGGGGAGACCCGGTACTTC; cdr3_aa: CASSPTRGRGETRYF
j_call: TRBJ2-1; v_call: TRBV20-1; clone_size: few; d_call: .; cdr3_nt: TGCAGTGCCCGGCCCCACAATGAGCAGTTCTTC; cdr3_aa: CSARPHNEQFF
j_call: TRBJ2-1; v_call: TRBV12-3/TRBV12-4; clone_size: .; d_call: TRBD2; cdr3_nt: TGTGCAAGCAGTCGTATGACTTGCGGGAGGGGTGAGCAGTTCTTC; cdr3_aa: CASSRMTCGRGEQFF
j_call: TRBJ1-2; v_call: TRBV29-1; clone_size: once; d_call: .; cdr3_nt: TGCAGCGTTTCGGGCAGGTCATGTGGCTACACATTC; cdr3_aa: CSVSGRSCGYTF
j_call: TRBJ2-1; v_call: TRBV12-3/TRBV12-4; clone_size: many; d_call: TRBD2; cdr3_nt: TGTGCCAGCAGGAGGACTAGCGGTAGCTCCTACAATGAGCAGTTCTTC; cdr3_aa: CASRRTSGSSYNEQFF
j_call: TRBJ1-1; v_call: TRBV5-4; clone_size: .; d_call: .; cdr3_nt: TGTGCCAGCAGCTTGCAGTGGATAAACACTGAAGCTTTCTTT; cdr3_aa: CASSLQWINTEAFF